Listed below are T cell receptor beta chains from one sample, sequenced in a study of T cells in Graves' hyperthyroidism and ophthalmopathy. TCRdb analysed the multiplex PCR reads with MiXCR anew, one entry per CDR3 protein. The sample yields 500,000 or so distinct CDR3 sequences, more than 15% seen once. Sample: blood. The receptors were sampled from a young woman with Graves' ophthalmopathy. Each CDR3 is given with its conserved first and last residue. Fields, in order: clone size, V gene, D gene, J gene, CDR3 DNA, CDR3 protein. A D gene is named only where the DNA matches it firmly. For some rows the clone size is stated as once, few or many, or as a class when expanded; others skip it.

clone_size: -
v_call: TRBV28
d_call: -
j_call: TRBJ1-1
cdr3_nt: TGTGCCAGCAGTTTATGGGAGCCGAACACTGAAGCTTTCTTT
cdr3_aa: CASSLWEPNTEAFF

clone_size: few
v_call: TRBV6-1
d_call: TRBD1
j_call: TRBJ2-3
cdr3_nt: TGTGCCAGCACTCTCGGGACAGGGGGCCCAGATACGCAGTATTTT
cdr3_aa: CASTLGTGGPDTQYF

clone_size: many
v_call: TRBV7-8
d_call: TRBD1
j_call: TRBJ1-1
cdr3_nt: TGTGCCAGCAGCTACCTAAAGGGAGGGGGCGGAAACACTGAAGCTTTCTTT
cdr3_aa: CASSYLKGGGGNTEAFF

clone_size: -
v_call: TRBV28
d_call: -
j_call: TRBJ1-3
cdr3_nt: TGTGCCAGCAGTTTTGCGAGCTCTGGAAACACCATATATTTT
cdr3_aa: CASSFASSGNTIYF

clone_size: many
v_call: TRBV20-1
d_call: -
j_call: TRBJ2-7
cdr3_nt: TGCAGTGGGGGCAGGTCGTCCTACGAGCAGTACTTC
cdr3_aa: CSGGRSSYEQYF

clone_size: few
v_call: TRBV2
d_call: TRBD2
j_call: TRBJ2-7
cdr3_nt: TGTGCCAGCAGTGAAGGGGCTAGCGGAATATACGAGCAGTACTTC
cdr3_aa: CASSEGASGIYEQYF

clone_size: many
v_call: TRBV20-1
d_call: -
j_call: TRBJ2-1
cdr3_nt: TGCAGTGCTTACCCGGTACAGGCCGTCGGCAATGAGCAGTTCTTC
cdr3_aa: CSAYPVQAVGNEQFF

clone_size: few
v_call: TRBV7-8
d_call: -
j_call: TRBJ2-5
cdr3_nt: TGTGCCAGCAGCTTAGTGGCGGGCCAAGGGATAGAGACCCAGTACTTC
cdr3_aa: CASSLVAGQGIETQYF

clone_size: many
v_call: TRBV20-1
d_call: -
j_call: TRBJ1-6
cdr3_nt: TGCAGTGCTAGCGCCAGGGGTTGGTTTCTTGGTAATTCACCCCTCCACTTT
cdr3_aa: CSASARGWFLGNSPLHF

clone_size: -
v_call: TRBV7-9
d_call: TRBD2
j_call: TRBJ2-5
cdr3_nt: TGTGCCAGCAGCTTCACTAGCGGGAGAGGAGAGACCCAGTACTTC
cdr3_aa: CASSFTSGRGETQYF

clone_size: -
v_call: TRBV15
d_call: -
j_call: TRBJ1-1
cdr3_nt: TGTGCCACCAGCAGCTATGGACAGAACACTGAAGCTTTCTTT
cdr3_aa: CATSSYGQNTEAFF

clone_size: -
v_call: TRBV12-3/TRBV12-4
d_call: TRBD2
j_call: TRBJ2-1
cdr3_nt: TGTGCCAGCAGCCCACTAGCGCCTTACAATGAGCAGTTCTTC
cdr3_aa: CASSPLAPYNEQFF

clone_size: few
v_call: TRBV7-9
d_call: -
j_call: TRBJ2-5
cdr3_nt: TGTGCCAGCAGCATATCGCGGGGGCTGAGAGAGACCCAGTACTTC
cdr3_aa: CASSISRGLRETQYF

clone_size: -
v_call: TRBV4-1
d_call: TRBD2
j_call: TRBJ2-1
cdr3_nt: TGCGCCAGCAGCCCTCTCGCGGGAGATAAACCGAACAATGAGCAGTTCTTC
cdr3_aa: CASSPLAGDKPNNEQFF

clone_size: -
v_call: TRBV28
d_call: -
j_call: TRBJ2-1
cdr3_nt: TGTGCCAGCAGAGCCCCAGTCTCCTACAATGAGCAGTTCTTC
cdr3_aa: CASRAPVSYNEQFF

clone_size: -
v_call: TRBV29-1
d_call: -
j_call: TRBJ2-1
cdr3_nt: TGCAGCGTCCCAAGGGGTCAGAGCTCCTACAATGAGCAGTTCTTC
cdr3_aa: CSVPRGQSSYNEQFF

clone_size: few
v_call: TRBV5-1
d_call: -
j_call: TRBJ2-7
cdr3_nt: TGCGCCAGCTCCAAAGATTGGCCGACGGGGGAGCAGTACTTC
cdr3_aa: CASSKDWPTGEQYF

clone_size: -
v_call: TRBV7-2
d_call: -
j_call: TRBJ2-3
cdr3_nt: TGTGCCAGCAGCTTCATTCGCACAGATACGCAGTATTTT
cdr3_aa: CASSFIRTDTQYF

clone_size: many
v_call: TRBV2
d_call: TRBD2
j_call: TRBJ2-7
cdr3_nt: TGTGCCAGCAGCGAACTAGCGACGGACTACGAGCAGTACTTC
cdr3_aa: CASSELATDYEQYF

clone_size: -
v_call: TRBV27
d_call: TRBD2
j_call: TRBJ2-3
cdr3_nt: TGTGCCAGCAGTCAAGCCGTCATGCGGGGGGGTTGGTATTTT
cdr3_aa: CASSQAVMRGGWYF

clone_size: few
v_call: TRBV15
d_call: -
j_call: TRBJ1-5
cdr3_nt: TGTGCCACCAGCCAACAGGGTAGTCAGCCCCAGCATTTT
cdr3_aa: CATSQQGSQPQHF

clone_size: -
v_call: TRBV29-1
d_call: -
j_call: TRBJ1-2
cdr3_nt: TGCAGCGTTACTCAGACCGCAGGAAAGGGGGGCTACACCTTC
cdr3_aa: CSVTQTAGKGGYTF

clone_size: many
v_call: TRBV5-1
d_call: -
j_call: TRBJ2-7
cdr3_nt: TGCGCCAGCGGATTCGGGACGGTCTACGAGCAGTACTTC
cdr3_aa: CASGFGTVYEQYF

clone_size: many
v_call: TRBV6-1
d_call: -
j_call: TRBJ2-1
cdr3_nt: TGTGCCAGCAGACCAGCGGGCCCCTCCTACAATGAGCAGTTCTTC
cdr3_aa: CASRPAGPSYNEQFF

clone_size: many
v_call: TRBV12-3/TRBV12-4
d_call: -
j_call: TRBJ2-2
cdr3_nt: TGTGCCAGCAGTTTAATAACAGGGCCTTACGGGGAGCTGTTTTTT
cdr3_aa: CASSLITGPYGELFF

clone_size: -
v_call: TRBV4-2
d_call: TRBD1
j_call: TRBJ1-2
cdr3_nt: TGTGCCAGCAGCTTAGACGGGACAGGGAGAGGCTACACCTTC
cdr3_aa: CASSLDGTGRGYTF

clone_size: few
v_call: TRBV24-1
d_call: -
j_call: TRBJ2-7
cdr3_nt: TGTGCCACCAGTGATGCGGCCAACTACGAGCAGTACTTC
cdr3_aa: CATSDAANYEQYF

clone_size: many
v_call: TRBV2
d_call: -
j_call: TRBJ1-1
cdr3_nt: TGTGCCAATGGGGCAGGGCGGAGCACTGAAGCTTTCTTT
cdr3_aa: CANGAGRSTEAFF

clone_size: -
v_call: TRBV9
d_call: -
j_call: TRBJ2-1
cdr3_nt: TGTGCCAGCAGCGTAGCCGGGAGTAATGAGCAGTTCTTC
cdr3_aa: CASSVAGSNEQFF

clone_size: few
v_call: TRBV28
d_call: -
j_call: TRBJ2-7
cdr3_nt: TGTGCCAGCAGTTTAAGGGGGGCGATTGGGCAGTACTTC
cdr3_aa: CASSLRGAIGQYF

clone_size: -
v_call: TRBV4-3
d_call: -
j_call: TRBJ2-7
cdr3_nt: TGCGCCAGCAGCCAAGAGGCAGGTCCCTACGAGCAGTACTTC
cdr3_aa: CASSQEAGPYEQYF

clone_size: -
v_call: TRBV6-1
d_call: TRBD1
j_call: TRBJ2-7
cdr3_nt: TGTACCAGCAATCAACAGGGGGCTTCCTACGAGCAGTACTTC
cdr3_aa: CTSNQQGASYEQYF

clone_size: many
v_call: TRBV11-2
d_call: -
j_call: TRBJ2-7
cdr3_nt: TGTGCCAGCAGAACCATTCATGGGTTTGTTCTCGAGCAGTACTTC
cdr3_aa: CASRTIHGFVLEQYF

clone_size: many
v_call: TRBV7-6
d_call: -
j_call: TRBJ2-6
cdr3_nt: TGTGCCAGCAGCTTGCTAGGCTCTGGGGCCAACGTCCTGACTTTC
cdr3_aa: CASSLLGSGANVLTF

clone_size: few
v_call: TRBV30
d_call: -
j_call: TRBJ2-5
cdr3_nt: TGTGCCTGGGACCCCTGGGGAGAGACCCAGTACTTC
cdr3_aa: CAWDPWGETQYF

clone_size: many
v_call: TRBV28
d_call: -
j_call: TRBJ1-5
cdr3_nt: TGTGCCAGCAGTTTATTAGGGTACCAGCCCCAGCATTTT
cdr3_aa: CASSLLGYQPQHF

clone_size: once
v_call: TRBV19
d_call: -
j_call: TRBJ2-7
cdr3_nt: TGTGCCAGTAGGGACCGCCTCTACGAGCAGTACTTC
cdr3_aa: CASRDRLYEQYF

clone_size: -
v_call: TRBV10-3
d_call: -
j_call: TRBJ1-3
cdr3_nt: TGTGCCATCAGTGAGTCGAGTTCGGGGTCTGGAAACACCATATATTTT
cdr3_aa: CAISESSSGSGNTIYF

clone_size: few
v_call: TRBV5-4
d_call: -
j_call: TRBJ1-4
cdr3_nt: TGTGCCAGCAGCTCTGGGAGGACATCGGCTAATGAAAAACTGTTTTTT
cdr3_aa: CASSSGRTSANEKLFF

clone_size: many
v_call: TRBV20-1
d_call: -
j_call: TRBJ2-1
cdr3_nt: TGCAGTGCTAGAGATCGAGGTCGGGAGAGCTACAATGAGCAGTTCTTC
cdr3_aa: CSARDRGRESYNEQFF

clone_size: many
v_call: TRBV28
d_call: TRBD1
j_call: TRBJ2-2
cdr3_nt: TGTGCCAGCATCCCAGGGACAGGGAGAACCGGGGAGCTGTTTTTT
cdr3_aa: CASIPGTGRTGELFF

clone_size: many
v_call: TRBV20-1
d_call: TRBD1
j_call: TRBJ2-7
cdr3_nt: TGCAGTGCTAGTCCGGCGGACAGGGGGTCCTACGAGCAGTACTTC
cdr3_aa: CSASPADRGSYEQYF

clone_size: -
v_call: TRBV19
d_call: TRBD2
j_call: TRBJ2-5
cdr3_nt: TGTGCCAGTAGCTGGACTAGCGGGAGTGGCGCGTACCAAGAGACCCAGTACTTC
cdr3_aa: CASSWTSGSGAYQETQYF

clone_size: many
v_call: TRBV14
d_call: TRBD1
j_call: TRBJ2-1
cdr3_nt: TGTGCCAGCAGCCCCTCGGGCGGGACAGGGCAGTTCTTC
cdr3_aa: CASSPSGGTGQFF

clone_size: many
v_call: TRBV12-3/TRBV12-4
d_call: TRBD1
j_call: TRBJ2-7
cdr3_nt: TGTGCCAGCAGTCTGGGGACAGGGGGGATCTCCTACGAGCAGTACTTC
cdr3_aa: CASSLGTGGISYEQYF

clone_size: many
v_call: TRBV7-9
d_call: TRBD1
j_call: TRBJ1-1
cdr3_nt: TGTGCCAGCACCTTAGGGACAGCGAACACTGAAGCTTTCTTT
cdr3_aa: CASTLGTANTEAFF